This T cell receptor (beta chain) was sequenced in a study of blood T cell repertoires in COVID-19. Turning to the study itself: Samples came from the United States, Italy and Spain, spanning acute and convalescent COVID-19.

The germline V gene encodes CDR1 SGDLS and CDR2 YYNGEE. Unmatched junction bases numbered 11, after V lost 2 bases and J lost 7 bases. The CDR3 sequence is 17 residues long. Profiled with immunoSEQ multiplex PCR; TCRdb holds only in-frame clones, not every one. Of 95,000 to 120,000 clones in the sample, about 85% were seen once. This sequence originates from a man aged 40-49 years with acute or convalescent COVID-19. The genes are TRBV9 and TRBJ2-3; 12 positions agree with TRBD2. Sequencing was carried out using peripheral blood. For the CDR3, the DNA is TGTGCCAGCAGCGTCGCCCCTAGCGGGGGGGCCGAGAATACGCAGTATTTT. It specifies CASSVAPSGGAENTQYF. Full variable domain (rest looked up from reference TRBV9 and TRBJ2-3): DSGVTQTPKHLITATGQRVTLRCSPRSGDLSVYWYQQSLDQGLQFLIQYYNGEERAKGNILERFSAQQFPDLHSELNLSSLELGDSALYFCASSVAPSGGAENTQYFGPGTRLTVL.